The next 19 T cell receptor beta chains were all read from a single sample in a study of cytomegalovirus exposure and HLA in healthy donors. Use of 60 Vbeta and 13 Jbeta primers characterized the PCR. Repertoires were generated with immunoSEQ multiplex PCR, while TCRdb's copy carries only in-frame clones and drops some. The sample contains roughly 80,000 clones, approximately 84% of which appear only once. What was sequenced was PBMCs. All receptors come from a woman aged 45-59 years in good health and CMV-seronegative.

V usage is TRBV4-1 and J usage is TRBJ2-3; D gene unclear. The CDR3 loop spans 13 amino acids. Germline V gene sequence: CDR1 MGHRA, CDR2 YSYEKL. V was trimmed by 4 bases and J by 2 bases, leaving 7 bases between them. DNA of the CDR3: TGCGCCAGCAGCCTAAGAGACACAGATACGCAGTATTTT. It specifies CASSLRDTDTQYF.

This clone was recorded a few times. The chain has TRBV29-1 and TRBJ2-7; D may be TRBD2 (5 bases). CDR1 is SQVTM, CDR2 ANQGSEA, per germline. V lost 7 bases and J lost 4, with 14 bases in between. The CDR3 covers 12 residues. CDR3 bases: TGCAGCGCCCTTAACGGGGAGTACGAGCAGTACTTC. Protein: CSALNGEYEQYF.

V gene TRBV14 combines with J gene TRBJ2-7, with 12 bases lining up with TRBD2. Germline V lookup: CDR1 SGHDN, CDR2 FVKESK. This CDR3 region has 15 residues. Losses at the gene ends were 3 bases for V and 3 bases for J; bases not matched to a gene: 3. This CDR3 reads CASSHRLAGVYEQYF. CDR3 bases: TGTGCCAGCAGCCATAGACTAGCGGGAGTCTACGAGCAGTACTTC.

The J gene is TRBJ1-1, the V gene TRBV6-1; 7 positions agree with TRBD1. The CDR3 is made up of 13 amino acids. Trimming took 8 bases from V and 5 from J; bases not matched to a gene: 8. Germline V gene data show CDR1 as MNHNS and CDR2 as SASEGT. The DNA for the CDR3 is TGTGCCAGCGGATCATACAGGGGAACTGAAGCTTTCTTT. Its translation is CASGSYRGTEAFF.

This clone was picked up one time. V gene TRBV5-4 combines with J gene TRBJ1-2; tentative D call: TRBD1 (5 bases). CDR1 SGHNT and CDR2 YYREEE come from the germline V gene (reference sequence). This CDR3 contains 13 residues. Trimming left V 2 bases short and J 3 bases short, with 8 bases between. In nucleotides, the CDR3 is TGTGCCAGCAGCTTCCCAGGGTACTATGGCTACACCTTC. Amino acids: CASSFPGYYGYTF.

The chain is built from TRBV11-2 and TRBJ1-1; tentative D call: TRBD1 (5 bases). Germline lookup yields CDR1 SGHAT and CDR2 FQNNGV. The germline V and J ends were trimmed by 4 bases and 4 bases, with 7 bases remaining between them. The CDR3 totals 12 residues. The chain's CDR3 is CASSSGGTEAFF. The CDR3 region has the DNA TGTGCCAGCAGCTCCGGGGGCACTGAAGCTTTCTTT.

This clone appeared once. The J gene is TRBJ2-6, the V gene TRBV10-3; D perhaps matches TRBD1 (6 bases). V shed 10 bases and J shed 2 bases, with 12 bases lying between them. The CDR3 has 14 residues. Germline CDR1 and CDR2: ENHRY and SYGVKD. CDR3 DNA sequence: TGTGCCACCTTTACAGGGACTGGGGCCAACGTCCTGACTTTC. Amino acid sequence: CATFTGTGANVLTF.

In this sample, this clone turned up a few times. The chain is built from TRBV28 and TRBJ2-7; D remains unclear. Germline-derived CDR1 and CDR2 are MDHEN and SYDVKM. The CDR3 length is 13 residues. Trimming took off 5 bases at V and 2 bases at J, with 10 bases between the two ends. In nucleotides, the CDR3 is TGTGCCAGCAGTCCGAATATAGCCTACGAGCAGTACTTC. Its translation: CASSPNIAYEQYF.

CDR3 region: CASSPGRGLVRDTQYF. Written as DNA, the CDR3 is TGCGCCAGCAGCCCCGGTAGAGGACTAGTAAGAGATACGCAGTATTTT. The gene calls are TRBV5-1 and TRBJ2-3; 7 bases line up with TRBD2. The germline gives CDR1 SGHRS, CDR2 YFSETQ. The CDR3 is made up of 16 amino acids. The junction had 13 bases not matched to a gene; V was cut back by 4 bases and J by 5 bases.

This chain's CDR3 is CASSQGQGGLNTQYF. The CDR3 bases are TGCGCCAGCAGCCAAGGACAGGGGGGATTAAATACGCAGTATTTT. The rearrangement links TRBV4-3 to TRBJ2-3, with 9 bases identical to TRBD1. This CDR3 region has 15 residues. The J segment lost 7 bases and the V segment lost 1 base, leaving 6 bases of the junction unmatched. The germline gives CDR1 LGHNA, CDR2 YSLEER.

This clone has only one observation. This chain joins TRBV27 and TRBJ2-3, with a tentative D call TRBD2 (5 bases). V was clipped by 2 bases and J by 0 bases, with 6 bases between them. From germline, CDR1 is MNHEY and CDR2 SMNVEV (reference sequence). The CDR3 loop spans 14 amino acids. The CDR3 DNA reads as TGTGCCAGCAGTTTACGCGGGAGCACAGATACGCAGTATTTT. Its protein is CASSLRGSTDTQYF.

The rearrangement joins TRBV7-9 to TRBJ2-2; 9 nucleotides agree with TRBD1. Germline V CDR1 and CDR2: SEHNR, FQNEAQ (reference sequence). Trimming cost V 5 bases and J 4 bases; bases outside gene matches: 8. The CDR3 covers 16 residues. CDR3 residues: CASSRPEDRGTGELFF. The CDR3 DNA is TGTGCCAGCAGCCGCCCTGAGGACAGGGGCACCGGGGAGCTGTTTTTT.

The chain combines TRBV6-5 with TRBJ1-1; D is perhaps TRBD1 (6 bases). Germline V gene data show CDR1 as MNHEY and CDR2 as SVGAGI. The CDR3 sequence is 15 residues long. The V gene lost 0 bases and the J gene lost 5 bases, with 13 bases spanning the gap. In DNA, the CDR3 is TGTGCCAGCAGTTACTCGGGGGGGCTGGGTACTGAAGCTTTCTTT. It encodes CASSYSGGLGTEAFF.

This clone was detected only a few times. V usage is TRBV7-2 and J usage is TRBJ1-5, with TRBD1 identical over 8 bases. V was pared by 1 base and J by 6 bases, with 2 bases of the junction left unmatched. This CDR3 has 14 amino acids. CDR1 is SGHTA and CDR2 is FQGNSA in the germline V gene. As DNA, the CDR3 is TGTGCCAGCAGCTTAGGGACAGGGCCTCAGCCCCAGCATTTT. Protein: CASSLGTGPQPQHF.

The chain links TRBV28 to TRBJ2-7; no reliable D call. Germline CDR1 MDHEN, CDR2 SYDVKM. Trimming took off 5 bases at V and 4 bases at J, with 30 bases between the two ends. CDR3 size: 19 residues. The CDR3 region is CASSAQALQQGNMVYEQYF. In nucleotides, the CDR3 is TGTGCCAGCAGTGCCCAGGCCTTACAGCAAGGTAACATGGTTTACGAGCAGTACTTC.

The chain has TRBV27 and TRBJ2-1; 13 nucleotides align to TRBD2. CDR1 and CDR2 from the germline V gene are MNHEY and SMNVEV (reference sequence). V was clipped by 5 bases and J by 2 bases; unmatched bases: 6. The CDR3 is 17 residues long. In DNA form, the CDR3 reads TGTGCCAGCAGTCTACCCGGGACTAGCGGGACCTACAATGAGCAGTTCTTC. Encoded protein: CASSLPGTSGTYNEQFF.

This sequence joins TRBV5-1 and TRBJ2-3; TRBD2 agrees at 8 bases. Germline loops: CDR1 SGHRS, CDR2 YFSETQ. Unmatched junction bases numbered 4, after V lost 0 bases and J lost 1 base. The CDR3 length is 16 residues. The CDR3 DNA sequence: TGCGCCAGCAGCTTGGCCTTGACTAGCGGCACAGATACGCAGTATTTT. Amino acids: CASSLALTSGTDTQYF.

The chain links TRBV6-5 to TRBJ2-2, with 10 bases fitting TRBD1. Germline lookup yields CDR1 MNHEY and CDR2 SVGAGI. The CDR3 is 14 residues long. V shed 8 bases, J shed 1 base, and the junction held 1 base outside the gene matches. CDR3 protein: CASRDRGNTGELFF. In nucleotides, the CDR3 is TGTGCCAGCCGGGACAGGGGGAACACCGGGGAGCTGTTTTTT.

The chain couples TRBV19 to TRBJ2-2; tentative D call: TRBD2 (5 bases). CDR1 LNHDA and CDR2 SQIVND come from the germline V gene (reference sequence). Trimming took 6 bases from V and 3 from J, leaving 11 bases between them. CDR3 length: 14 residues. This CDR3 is CASRANGDTGELFF. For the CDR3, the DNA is TGTGCCAGTAGGGCCAACGGGGACACCGGGGAGCTGTTTTTT.